These 20 T cell receptor beta chains originate from one sample sequenced in a study of regulatory T cells in long-lasting Graves disease. Time point of the sample: newly diagnosed GD, antithyroid drugs for less than 3 months. From PBMCs, RNA was extracted and then used to make the TCR library. Building of the TCR beta libraries involved iRepertoire HTBI primers and Arm-PCR of CDR3 regions. TCRdb re-called the multiplex PCR reads through MiXCR, storing one row per CDR3 protein. The sample lists about 240,000 distinct CDR3 sequences, around 20% occurring once. This material consisted of peripheral blood mononuclear cells (PBMCs), taken at new diagnosis, from a patient treated with antithyroid drugs. These receptors came from a female donor with Graves disease.

Many counts were recorded for this clonotype. The chain links TRBV7-2 to TRBJ1-4; no firm D call. Deletions cut 3 bases from V and 4 bases from J, with 9 bases between. CDR1 is SGHTA, CDR2 FQGNSA, per germline. The CDR3 is 14 amino acids. CDR3 sequence reads: CASSLGLLNEKLFF. The CDR3 coding sequence is TGTGCCAGCAGCTTGGGTCTGCTTAATGAAAAACTGTTTTTT.

This clonotype showed up many times. This sequence joins TRBV11-2 and TRBJ1-2; possibly TRBD1 for D (5 bases). Between the trimmed V and J ends, which lost 5 bases and 4 bases, there was a span of 11 bases. The CDR3 has 13 amino acids. CDR1 is SGHAT and CDR2 is FQNNGV in the germline V gene. As DNA, the CDR3 is TGTGCCAGCAGCGGGACGGATGCCTATGGCTACACCTTC. Translated: CASSGTDAYGYTF.

This clonotype was picked up many times. The gene calls are TRBV6-1 and TRBJ1-5; D is perhaps TRBD1 (6 bases). The CDR3 consists of 17 residues. V was shortened by 6 bases and J by 0 bases, with 18 bases between the two germline ends. The germline CDR1 and CDR2 sequences are MNHNS and SASEGT. CDR3 amino acids: CASRMGAPLYSNQPQHF. CDR3 nucleotide sequence: TGTGCCAGCAGGATGGGGGCCCCGCTTTATAGCAATCAGCCCCAGCATTTT.

This clonotype was seen many times. CDR3 sequence reads: CSVVPGQRTDTQYF. CDR3 in DNA: TGCAGCGTTGTTCCAGGTCAGCGGACAGATACGCAGTATTTT. This chain joins TRBV29-1 and TRBJ2-3; a weak D match, TRBD2 (5 bases). The CDR3 sequence is 14 residues long. Germline V lookup: CDR1 SQVTM, CDR2 ANQGSEA. Trimming pared 4 bases from V and 3 bases from J, leaving 14 bases between.

This clonotype occurred many times. This chain links TRBV12-3 or TRBV12-4 with TRBJ2-2; TRBD2 matches 12 bases. J gave up 6 bases and V 5 bases, and 4 bases lay outside the gene matches. This CDR3 is built from 15 residues. For the CDR3, the DNA is TGTGCCAGCAGTCGGGGGACTAGCGGGTCCGGGGAGCTGTTTTTT. This encodes CASSRGTSGSGELFF.

The V and J genes are TRBV28 and TRBJ2-7; D is perhaps TRBD1 (6 bases). Per germline, CDR1 MDHEN and CDR2 SYDVKM. V was pared by 3 bases and J by 3 bases, with 15 bases between. This CDR3 is built from 15 residues. This CDR3 reads CASSFSLARGYEQYF. The CDR3 DNA is TGTGCCAGCAGTTTTAGTCTTGCCAGGGGCTACGAGCAGTACTTC.

A remark on this clonotype: A single base is all that separates this from a far larger clone, so a read error is likely. The chain uses TRBV6-1 and TRBJ2-2; no reliable D call. Germline V lookup: CDR1 MNHNS, CDR2 SASEGT. The V gene lost 1 base and the J gene lost 3 bases, with 6 bases spanning the gap. The CDR3 consists of 14 residues. The CDR3 nucleotides read TGTGCCAGCAGTGAAGAGCCCGACACCGGGGAGCTGTTTTTT. Its protein is CASSEEPDTGELFF.

This clonotype has at least ten counts. The chain recombines TRBV6-1 with TRBJ2-7, with D perhaps matching TRBD1 (5 bases). The CDR3 covers 13 residues. Between the trimmed V and J ends, which lost 6 bases and 2 bases, there was a span of 11 bases. The germline CDR1 and CDR2 sequences are MNHNS and SASEGT. The CDR3 reads CASRPPRAYEQYF. The CDR3 DNA follows: TGTGCCAGCAGACCCCCCAGGGCCTACGAGCAGTACTTC.

This clonotype was seen at least ten times. The chain has TRBV12-3 or TRBV12-4 and TRBJ1-5, with 8 bases lining up with TRBD1. The CDR3 runs 15 residues. V lost 6 bases to trimming and J lost 6 bases; unmatched junction nucleotides: 10. CDR3 sequence: CASSITIGTGQPQHF. CDR3 sequence (DNA): TGTGCCAGCAGCATAACGATAGGGACAGGTCAGCCCCAGCATTTT.

On this clonotype itself: A far larger clone is one base from this, pointing to a likely read error. This chain connects TRBV10-1 to TRBJ2-1; TRBD2 agrees at 7 bases. CDR3 length: 14 amino acids. CDR1 is WNHNN, CDR2 SYGVQD, per germline (reference sequence). Trimming cost V 3 bases and J 10 bases; bases outside gene matches: 9. The CDR3 DNA is TGCGCCAGCAGTGAAGCGGGATACTCCTACGAGCAGTTCTTC. Amino acids: CASSEAGYSYEQFF.

This clonotype was detected many times. The chain uses TRBV9 and TRBJ1-3, with D tentatively TRBD1 (5 bases). V was trimmed by 0 bases and J by 3 bases, leaving 10 bases between them. Germline V CDR1 and CDR2: SGDLS, YYNGEE. The CDR3 is 15 residues long. As DNA, the CDR3 is TGTGCCAGCAGCGTAGGGGGCCTTGGTGGAAACACCATATATTTT. This sequence encodes CASSVGGLGGNTIYF.

This clonotype was seen at least ten times. This chain joins TRBV3-1 and TRBJ1-5; D is perhaps TRBD1 (5 bases). CDR1 is LGHDT, CDR2 YNNKEL, per germline (reference sequence). V lost 4 bases, J lost 7 bases, and 14 bases lay in between. The CDR3 is 14 amino acids. CDR3 in DNA: TGTGCCAGCAGCCCCCGCGGGGCGGGGCAGCCCCAGCATTTT. Translating it yields CASSPRGAGQPQHF.

In its sample, this clonotype was seen many times. The chain is built from TRBV20-1 and TRBJ2-2; a weak D match, TRBD1 (6 bases). The ends were cut back, 2 bases at V and 9 bases at J, with 13 bases in the middle. Germline V lookup: CDR1 DFQATT, CDR2 SNEGSKA (reference sequence). This CDR3 has 13 residues. CDR3 nucleotide sequence: TGCAGTGCTAGAAAGCAAGGGGACAGGGAGCTGTTTTTT. It translates to CSARKQGDRELFF.

This clonotype has just a few counts. The chain employs TRBV5-1 and TRBJ2-2, with TRBD2 matching over 8 bases. Germline CDR1 SGHRS, CDR2 YFSETQ. The V segment lost 2 bases and the J segment 3 bases; nucleotides outside the gene matches: 9. The CDR3 has 17 residues. CDR3 amino acids: CASSLSPALADTGELFF. The DNA of the CDR3 is TGCGCCAGCAGCTTATCACCCGCACTAGCGGACACCGGGGAGCTGTTTTTT.

This clonotype occurred many times. The chain couples TRBV6-2 or TRBV6-3 to TRBJ1-1; TRBD1 is a possible D gene (6 bases). Between the trimmed V and J ends, which lost 1 base and 3 bases, there was a span of 12 bases. The CDR3 spans 15 residues. The germline CDR1 and CDR2 sequences are MNHEY and SVGEGT. CDR3 residues: CASSYFGGEDTEAFF. The CDR3 DNA reads TGTGCCAGCAGTTACTTTGGGGGCGAGGACACTGAAGCTTTCTTT.

The V and J genes are TRBV18 and TRBJ2-7, with 7 nucleotides matching TRBD1. Germline V gene sequence: CDR1 KGHSH, CDR2 LQKENI. V was pared by 4 bases and J by 2 bases, with 2 bases of the junction left unmatched. There are 13 residues in the CDR3. For the CDR3, the DNA is TGTGCCAGCTCACGGGGACAGCCCTACGAGCAGTACTTC. This sequence encodes CASSRGQPYEQYF.

Remarks on this clonotype: Since a far larger clone is one base different, this is likely a read error. The CDR3 DNA reads as TGTGCCAGCAGGCGGGAGACCCTCGCAGATACGCAGTATTTT. As protein: CASRRETLADTQYF. V gene TRBV2 combines with J gene TRBJ2-3; 7 bases fit TRBD2. The CDR3 is made up of 14 amino acids. V lost 6 bases and J lost 4; bases outside the gene matches: 7. Germline CDR1 is SNHLY and CDR2 is FYNNEI.

This rearrangement joins TRBV28 to TRBJ2-1; 12 bases are a match to TRBD2. J gave up 8 bases and V 7 bases, and 9 bases lay outside the gene matches. CDR3 length: 15 amino acids. CDR1 and CDR2 from the germline V gene are MDHEN and SYDVKM. CDR3 coding DNA: TGTGCCAGCATTCAGACTAGCGGGGGCCCCGATGAGCAGTTCTTC. Amino acids: CASIQTSGGPDEQFF.

Many counts were recorded for this clonotype. The gene calls are TRBV28 and TRBJ2-5; 8 bases agree with TRBD2. The CDR3 runs 14 residues. V shed 5 bases and J 5 bases; nucleotides not matched to a gene: 7. CDR1 MDHEN and CDR2 SYDVKM come from the germline V gene. The CDR3 spells CASSPGTSSETQYF. The CDR3 nucleotides read TGTGCCAGCAGTCCGGGGACTAGTTCGGAGACCCAGTACTTC.

This clonotype was observed a handful of times. J is TRBJ2-1 and V is TRBV29-1, with D maybe TRBD2 (6 bases). Trimming pared 6 bases from V and 9 bases from J, leaving 21 bases between. The V gene's germline CDR1 is SQVTM and CDR2 ANQGSEA. The CDR3 totals 14 residues. The CDR3 region is CSVLSGITYGEQFF. The CDR3, as DNA: TGCAGCGTCCTTAGCGGAATCACCTACGGTGAGCAGTTCTTC.